The 32 T cell receptor beta chains presented below share a single source sample, sequenced in a study of beta chain features in type 1 diabetes. Reverse transcription of all isolated RNA meant that expressed TCRB transcripts were sequenced. TCRdb keeps only in-frame clones here, not all; method: immunoSEQ multiplex PCR. The sample records about 250,000 clones, approximately 14% being singletons. Sequencing was done on a sample of naive CD4+ T cells from blood. The receptors were gathered from a woman in her forties in good health.

The chain employs TRBV27 and TRBJ2-3; 10 bases match TRBD1. Germline lookup yields CDR1 MNHEY and CDR2 SMNVEV (reference sequence). This CDR3 region has 15 residues. Unmatched junction bases numbered 2, after V lost 1 base and J lost 4 bases. The CDR3 reads CASSLLGTGADTQYF. Here the CDR3 DNA reads TGTGCCAGCAGTTTATTGGGGACAGGGGCAGATACGCAGTATTTT.

This CDR3 is CASSSVESNTQYF. Here the CDR3 DNA reads TGTGCCAGCAGCTCGGTGGAGTCAAATACGCAGTATTTT. The rearrangement joins TRBV5-4 to TRBJ2-3; D not certain. There are 13 residues in the CDR3. CDR1 is SGHNT, CDR2 YYREEE, per germline (reference sequence). Trimming cost V 3 bases and J 7 bases, with 12 bases left between them.

This sequence joins TRBV19 and TRBJ2-6; TRBD1 matches 7 bases. V lost 7 bases to trimming and J lost 0 bases; unmatched junction nucleotides: 9. Germline loops: CDR1 LNHDA, CDR2 SQIVND (reference sequence). The CDR3 has 17 residues. The CDR3 spells CASNRDSFFSGANVLTF. CDR3 in DNA: TGTGCCAGTAATAGGGACAGTTTCTTCTCTGGGGCCAACGTCCTGACTTTC.

This clone was recorded a few times. This chain connects TRBV10-3 to TRBJ2-3; maybe TRBD2 (6 bases). Germline CDR1 is ENHRY and CDR2 is SYGVKD. The CDR3 extends over 12 amino acids. V lost 4 bases to trimming and J lost 9 bases, with 11 bases between them. CDR3 nucleotides: TGTGCCATCAGTGGCTCCAGCGGGACGCAGTATTTT. This codes for CAISGSSGTQYF.

Here the CDR3 reads CASSLSVGRETQYF. The DNA of the CDR3 is TGTGCCAGCAGCTTATCAGTTGGGAGGGAGACCCAGTACTTC. The rearrangement uses TRBV7-9 and TRBJ2-5; possibly TRBD2 for D (6 bases). The CDR3 totals 14 residues. V was pared by 2 bases and J by 5 bases, with 12 bases between. Germline CDR1 and CDR2: SEHNR and FQNEAQ (reference sequence).

In DNA, the CDR3 is TGCGCCAGCAGCCCCTTCGGGAAGGGCGGGTCTGGGAACACTGAAGCTTTCTTT. This encodes CASSPFGKGGSGNTEAFF. This chain joins TRBV4-1 and TRBJ1-1; D remains ambiguous. Germline-derived CDR1 and CDR2 are MGHRA and YSYEKL. Trimming pared 4 bases from V and 1 base from J, leaving 22 bases between. This CDR3 region has 18 residues.

The rearrangement links TRBV11-2 to TRBJ2-7, with unresolved D. CDR3 length: 13 residues. The germline gives CDR1 SGHAT, CDR2 FQNNGV. V was shortened by 2 bases and J by 5 bases, with 10 bases between the two germline ends. This CDR3 reads CASSLTFGDEQYF. The CDR3 region has the DNA TGTGCCAGCAGCTTAACTTTCGGAGACGAGCAGTACTTC.

This clone was observed a handful of times. This rearrangement joins TRBV7-2 to TRBJ1-1; TRBD1 aligns across 9 bases. V lost 4 bases to trimming and J lost 0 bases; unmatched junction nucleotides: 6. Germline assignment: CDR1 SGHTA and CDR2 FQGNSA. The CDR3 covers 16 residues. The DNA for the CDR3 is TGTGCCAGCAGCTGGCCGACAGGGGGTGTGAACACTGAAGCTTTCTTT. This codes for CASSWPTGGVNTEAFF.

This clone was recorded a few times. This sequence joins TRBV5-1 and TRBJ2-3; 10 bases match TRBD2. The CDR3 extends over 16 amino acids. Looked up from germline, CDR1 is SGHRS and CDR2 is YFSETQ. V was pared by 2 bases and J by 2 bases, with 5 bases of the junction left unmatched. The CDR3: CASSFGLAGDTDTQYF. CDR3 coding DNA: TGCGCCAGCAGCTTTGGGCTAGCGGGGGACACAGATACGCAGTATTTT.

This clone was found a few times. CDR3 in DNA: TGTGCCAGCAGCTTATTTGGACAGAACACTGAAGCTTTCTTT. Translated, it gives CASSLFGQNTEAFF. The V call is TRBV7-2, the J call TRBJ1-1, with D perhaps TRBD1 (5 bases). The CDR3 sequence is 14 residues long. Per the germline V gene, CDR1 is SGHTA and CDR2 is FQGNSA. Trimming pared 2 bases from V and 1 base from J, leaving 8 bases between.

This chain uses TRBV7-9 with TRBJ1-2; D is possibly TRBD1 (6 bases). CDR3 length equals 12 residues. Looked up from germline, CDR1 is SEHNR and CDR2 is FQNEAQ (reference sequence). Trimming cost V 5 bases and J 3 bases, with 7 bases left between them. For the CDR3, the DNA is TGTGCCAGCAGCGGGGGCGACTATGGCTACACCTTC. It translates to CASSGGDYGYTF.

Only a few counts were recorded for this clone. This chain's CDR3 is CASSMGLAGGLTGELFF. The CDR3 DNA sequence: TGTGCCAGCAGCATGGGACTAGCGGGGGGACTCACCGGGGAGCTGTTTTTT. This rearrangement joins TRBV9 to TRBJ2-2; 15 bases are shared with TRBD2. Per the germline V gene, CDR1 is SGDLS and CDR2 is YYNGEE. CDR3 length: 17 amino acids. V shed 4 bases and J 4 bases; nucleotides not matched to a gene: 5.

This clone has a handful of counts. The J gene is TRBJ1-2, the V gene TRBV2, with 8 bases matching TRBD1. From germline, CDR1 is SNHLY and CDR2 FYNNEI. V dropped 5 bases and J dropped 10; count of bases not matched to a gene: 9. The length of the CDR3 is 13 residues. The CDR3 DNA is TGTGCCAGCAGTAAAGGACAGGGAGATGACTACACCTTC. This gives the protein CASSKGQGDDYTF.

Comments on this clone: Other DNA sequences from this sample encode an identical CDR3 as well. The gene calls are TRBV7-8 and TRBJ1-5; D gene uncertain. CDR3 length: 14 residues. Germline V gene lookup returns CDR1 SGHVS and CDR2 FQNEAQ. V lost 5 bases and J lost 0, with 8 bases in between. The CDR3 bases are TGTGCCAGCAGCCCCCCCAATAGCAATCAGCCCCAGCATTTT. This gives the protein CASSPPNSNQPQHF.

The rearrangement links TRBV6-1 to TRBJ1-5; 9 bases match TRBD1. Germline lookup yields CDR1 MNHNS and CDR2 SASEGT. CDR3 length: 15 amino acids. V shed 2 bases and J 4 bases; nucleotides not matched to a gene: 3. CDR3 residues: CASSETGTGNQPQHF. The CDR3 coding sequence is TGTGCCAGCAGTGAAACTGGGACAGGGAATCAGCCCCAGCATTTT.

The CDR3: CASSKQGGAFF. The CDR3, as DNA: TGTGCCAGCAGCAAGCAGGGAGGAGCTTTCTTT. J is TRBJ1-1 and V is TRBV7-9; a weak D match, TRBD1 (5 bases). Germline lookup yields CDR1 SEHNR and CDR2 FQNEAQ (reference sequence). CDR3 length: 11 amino acids. V was shortened by 5 bases and J by 10 bases, with 11 bases between the two germline ends.

This clone has a handful of counts. The chain recombines TRBV19 with TRBJ2-1; weak D call: TRBD1 (6 bases). CDR1 and CDR2 from the germline V gene are LNHDA and SQIVND (reference sequence). The V end was cut by 0 bases, the J end by 15 bases, with 15 bases between. This CDR3 has 13 amino acids. This CDR3 is CASSIDLGGVRFF. CDR3 sequence (DNA): TGTGCCAGTAGTATAGATCTAGGGGGTGTTCGGTTCTTC.

This chain connects TRBV5-8 to TRBJ1-4, with a weak D call TRBD1 (5 bases). V was shortened by 4 bases and J by 7 bases, with 20 bases between the two germline ends. The CDR3 runs 16 residues. Germline values: CDR1 SGHTS, CDR2 YDEGEE. The CDR3 coding sequence is TGTGCCAGCAGCGAACTTCGGGGAGGGGCGGTTGAAAAACTGTTTTTT. Translated, it gives CASSELRGGAVEKLFF.

This clone was seen a handful of times. The chain carries TRBV9 and TRBJ2-5; TRBD2 agrees at 7 bases. This CDR3 spans 15 amino acids. Germline V CDR1 and CDR2: SGDLS, YYNGEE. The junction had 7 bases not matched to a gene; V was cut back by 4 bases and J by 1 base. The CDR3 DNA is TGTGCCAGCAGCACCCGGGGGGACTTCCAAGAGACCCAGTACTTC. The encoded protein is CASSTRGDFQETQYF.

The J gene is TRBJ1-2, the V gene TRBV6-5; no reliable D call. This CDR3 region has 13 residues. The V end was cut by 0 bases, the J end by 7 bases, with 9 bases between. Germline V gene sequence: CDR1 MNHEY, CDR2 SVGAGI. DNA of the CDR3: TGTGCCAGCAGTTACTCGACGGGGTTTGGCTACACCTTC. Translated, it gives CASSYSTGFGYTF.

V is TRBV5-1 and J is TRBJ2-1; TRBD2 matches 7 bases. Looked up from germline, CDR1 is SGHRS and CDR2 is YFSETQ. The J segment lost 0 bases and the V segment lost 0 bases, leaving 0 bases of the junction unmatched. The CDR3 sequence is 15 residues long. CDR3 sequence: CASSLGGGSYNEQFF. CDR3 coding DNA: TGCGCCAGCAGCTTGGGGGGGGGCTCCTACAATGAGCAGTTCTTC.

V and J are TRBV5-1 and TRBJ1-5; 7 nucleotides match TRBD1. The germline V gene has CDR1 SGHRS and CDR2 YFSETQ. The CDR3 is 16 residues long. The junction had 8 bases not matched to a gene; V was cut back by 4 bases and J by 1 base. The CDR3 region has the DNA TGCGCCAGCAGCGCAAACAGGGGTTTGAGCAATCAGCCCCAGCATTTT. This codes for CASSANRGLSNQPQHF. Full variable domain (missing parts from reference TRBV5-1 and TRBJ1-5): KAGVTQTPRYLIKTRGQQVTLSCSPISGHRSVSWYQQTPGQGLQFLFEYFSETQRNKGNFPGRFSGRQFSNSRSEMNVSTLELGDSALYLCASSANRGLSNQPQHFGDGTRLSIL.

This chain connects TRBV7-2 to TRBJ2-5; a possible D gene is TRBD1 (6 bases). CDR1 is SGHTA and CDR2 is FQGNSA in the germline V gene. This CDR3 contains 15 residues. V gave up 5 bases and J gave up 1 base, with 14 bases separating them. CDR3 protein: CASSQLTGIQETQYF. CDR3 DNA sequence: TGTGCCAGCAGCCAATTAACAGGGATCCAAGAGACCCAGTACTTC. The complete variable domain, with remaining parts taken from reference TRBV7-2 and TRBJ2-5, reads GAGVSQSPSNKVTEKGKDVELRCDPISGHTALYWYRQSLGQGLEFLIYFQGNSAPDKSGLPSDRFSAERTGGSVSTLTIQRTQQEDSAVYLCASSQLTGIQETQYFGPGTRLLVL.

This clone was seen a handful of times. The gene calls are TRBV21-1 and TRBJ2-3; TRBD2 is the table's D call and was not checked against the DNA. TRBV21-1 is classified as a pseudogene. The length of the CDR3 is 17 residues. As DNA, the CDR3 is TGTGCCAGCAGCAAAGTAGTCACTAGCGGGGCTTCGCATACGCAGTATTTT. This codes for CASSKVVTSGASHTQYF.

The rearrangement uses TRBV4-1 and TRBJ1-2, with D uncertain. V lost 0 bases to trimming and J lost 1 base, with 12 bases between them. Germline lookup yields CDR1 MGHRA and CDR2 YSYEKL. The CDR3 runs to 16 residues. The CDR3 reads CASSQEVARINYGYTF. The CDR3 coding sequence is TGCGCCAGCAGCCAAGAAGTGGCCAGAATTAACTATGGCTACACCTTC.

This clone was observed a few times. V is TRBV5-1 and J is TRBJ2-1; D perhaps matches TRBD2 (6 bases). The CDR3 runs to 13 residues. The ends were cut back, 4 bases at V and 9 bases at J, with 14 bases in the middle. CDR1 is SGHRS and CDR2 is YFSETQ in the germline V gene. The CDR3 region has the DNA TGCGCCAGCAGCCGCAGGGAGGAGGGTGAGCAGTTCTTC. The encoded protein is CASSRREEGEQFF.

V and J are TRBV10-3 and TRBJ1-2; no clear D. The CDR3 contains 13 residues. Trimming left V 4 bases short and J 7 bases short, with 13 bases between. Germline V gene sequence: CDR1 ENHRY, CDR2 SYGVKD. The CDR3 DNA follows: TGTGCCATCAGTGGAGGTCTCGAGGCTGGCTACACCTTC. The encoded protein is CAISGGLEAGYTF.

A few counts support this clone. This chain joins TRBV2 and TRBJ2-5; 7 nucleotides agree with TRBD1. CDR1 and CDR2 from the germline V gene are SNHLY and FYNNEI. With 10 bases clipped from V and 1 base from J, the junction kept 9 bases outside the gene matches. The CDR3 is made up of 14 amino acids. The CDR3 DNA reads as TGTGCCACTCAACGGGACAGAACCCAAGAGACCCAGTACTTC. Its translation: CATQRDRTQETQYF.

This clone has only a few counts. J is TRBJ2-2 and V is TRBV5-5; TRBD2 matches at 10 bases. CDR1 is SGHKS and CDR2 is YYEKEE in the germline V gene (reference sequence). The CDR3 totals 16 residues. The V segment lost 4 bases and the J segment 2 bases; nucleotides outside the gene matches: 5. CDR3 sequence reads: CASSVSGGANTGELFF. The CDR3 nucleotides are TGTGCCAGCAGCGTGAGCGGGGGGGCAAACACCGGGGAGCTGTTTTTT.

This clone appeared a few times. The rearrangement links TRBV4-1 to TRBJ2-3; TRBD2 might be the D (5 bases). V shed 0 bases and J shed 0 bases, with 25 bases lying between them. The CDR3 runs to 21 residues. Germline V gene data show CDR1 as MGHRA and CDR2 as YSYEKL. The CDR3: CASSQDLARTPFLVSTDTQYF. The CDR3 bases are TGCGCCAGCAGCCAAGATTTGGCTAGGACTCCCTTTTTGGTTAGCACAGATACGCAGTATTTT.

Only a few counts were recorded for this clone. Other DNA sequences in this specimen translate into the identical CDR3. V is TRBV18 and J is TRBJ2-7, with D perhaps TRBD1 (5 bases). Germline-derived CDR1 and CDR2 are KGHSH and LQKENI. The length of the CDR3 is 13 residues. Trimming pared 0 bases from V and 4 bases from J, leaving 7 bases between. CDR3 region: CASSPPQGYEQYF. As DNA, the CDR3 is TGTGCCAGCTCACCACCCCAGGGTTACGAGCAGTACTTC. Variable domain in full (rest from reference TRBV18 and TRBJ2-7): NAGVMQNPRHLVRRRGQEARLRCSPMKGHSHVYWYRQLPEEGLKFMVYLQKENIIDESGMPKERFSAEFPKEGPSILRIQQVVRGDSAAYFCASSPPQGYEQYFGPGTRLTVT.

This chain connects TRBV5-1 to TRBJ2-7, with D hard to call. V lost 0 bases, J lost 2 bases, and 9 bases lay in between. CDR1 and CDR2 (germline): SGHRS, YFSETQ. The CDR3 is made up of 14 amino acids. The CDR3 is CASSLEPTPYEQYF. The CDR3 DNA follows: TGCGCCAGCAGCTTGGAACCCACACCCTACGAGCAGTACTTC. Complete variable domain (other parts from reference TRBV5-1 and TRBJ2-7): KAGVTQTPRYLIKTRGQQVTLSCSPISGHRSVSWYQQTPGQGLQFLFEYFSETQRNKGNFPGRFSGRQFSNSRSEMNVSTLELGDSALYLCASSLEPTPYEQYFGPGTRLTVT.